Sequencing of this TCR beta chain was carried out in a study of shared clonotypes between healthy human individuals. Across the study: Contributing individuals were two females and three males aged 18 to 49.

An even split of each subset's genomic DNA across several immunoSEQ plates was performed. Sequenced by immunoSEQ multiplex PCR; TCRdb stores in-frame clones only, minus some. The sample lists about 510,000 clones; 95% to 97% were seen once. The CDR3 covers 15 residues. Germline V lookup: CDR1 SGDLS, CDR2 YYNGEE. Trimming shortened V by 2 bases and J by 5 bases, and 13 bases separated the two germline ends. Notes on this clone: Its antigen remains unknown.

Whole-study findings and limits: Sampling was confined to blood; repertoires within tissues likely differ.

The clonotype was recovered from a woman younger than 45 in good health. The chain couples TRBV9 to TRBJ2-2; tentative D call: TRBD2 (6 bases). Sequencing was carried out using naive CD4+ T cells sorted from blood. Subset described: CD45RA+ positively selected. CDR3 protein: CASSVGTHGTGELFF. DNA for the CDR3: TGTGCCAGCAGCGTCGGGACTCATGGGACCGGGGAGCTGTTTTTT.